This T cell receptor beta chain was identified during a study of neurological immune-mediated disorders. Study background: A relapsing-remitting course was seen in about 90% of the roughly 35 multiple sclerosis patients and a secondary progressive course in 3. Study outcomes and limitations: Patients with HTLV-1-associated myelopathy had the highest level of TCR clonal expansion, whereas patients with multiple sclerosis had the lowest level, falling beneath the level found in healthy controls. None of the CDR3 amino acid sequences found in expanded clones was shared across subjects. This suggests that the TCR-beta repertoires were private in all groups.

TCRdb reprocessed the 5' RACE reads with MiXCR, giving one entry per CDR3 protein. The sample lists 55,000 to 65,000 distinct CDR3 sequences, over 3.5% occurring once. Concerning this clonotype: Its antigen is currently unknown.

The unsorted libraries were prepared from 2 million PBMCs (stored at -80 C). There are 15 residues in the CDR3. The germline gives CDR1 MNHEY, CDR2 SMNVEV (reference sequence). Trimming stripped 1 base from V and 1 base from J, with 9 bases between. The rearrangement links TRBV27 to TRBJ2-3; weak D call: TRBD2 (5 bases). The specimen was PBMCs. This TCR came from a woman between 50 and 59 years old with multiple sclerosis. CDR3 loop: CASSLYGMGTDTQYF. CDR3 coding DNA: TGTGCCAGCAGTTTATACGGGATGGGCACAGATACGCAGTATTTT.